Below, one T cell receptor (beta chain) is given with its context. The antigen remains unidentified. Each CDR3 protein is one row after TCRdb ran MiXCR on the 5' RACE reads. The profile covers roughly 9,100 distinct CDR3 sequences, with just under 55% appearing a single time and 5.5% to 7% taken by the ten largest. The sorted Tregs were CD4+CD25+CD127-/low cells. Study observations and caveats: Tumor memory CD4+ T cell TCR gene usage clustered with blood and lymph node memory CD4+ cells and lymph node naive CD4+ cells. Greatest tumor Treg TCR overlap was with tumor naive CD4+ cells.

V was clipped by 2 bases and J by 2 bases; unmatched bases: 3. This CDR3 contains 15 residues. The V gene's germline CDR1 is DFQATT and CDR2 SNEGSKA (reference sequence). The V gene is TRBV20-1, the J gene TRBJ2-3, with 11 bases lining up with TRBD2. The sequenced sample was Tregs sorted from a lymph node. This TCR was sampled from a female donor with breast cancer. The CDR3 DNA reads TGCAGTGCTAGATTACTAGCGGGAGTCACAGATACGCAGTATTTT. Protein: CSARLLAGVTDTQYF.